These 30 T cell receptor beta chains share one sample of origin, sequenced in a study of OX40 agonist ivuxolimab in advanced cancers. The data were produced by immunoSEQ multiplex PCR, yet TCRdb's version contains in-frame clones alone and is incomplete. The sample comprises roughly 32,000 clones, roughly 80% of which are singletons, and over 2.5% rests with the top ten. This specimen was CD4+ or CD8+ T cells sorted from blood, taken in a trial of the OX40 agonist ivuxolimab. All receptors derive from an adult with an advanced solid tumor such as melanoma, head and neck, liver or kidney cancer.

This rearrangement joins TRBV9 to TRBJ1-2; TRBD1 might be the D (6 bases). This CDR3 contains 14 residues. Trimming stripped 0 bases from V and 7 bases from J, with 13 bases between. The germline V gene has CDR1 SGDLS and CDR2 YYNGEE. This CDR3 reads CASSVAQGWSGYTF. CDR3 nucleotides: TGTGCCAGCAGCGTAGCTCAGGGGTGGAGTGGCTACACCTTC. The full variable domain, in which reference TRBV9 and TRBJ1-2 provide the parts outside the CDR3, is DSGVTQTPKHLITATGQRVTLRCSPRSGDLSVYWYQQSLDQGLQFLIQYYNGEERAKGNILERFSAQQFPDLHSELNLSSLELGDSALYFCASSVAQGWSGYTFGSGTRLTVV.

The J gene is TRBJ2-1, the V gene TRBV11-2; 9 nucleotides line up with TRBD2. The CDR3 runs to 14 residues. Germline V gives CDR1 SGHAT, CDR2 FQNNGV. J gave up 7 bases and V 3 bases, and 4 bases lay outside the gene matches. CDR3 DNA: TGTGCCAGCAGCTTGGGACTAGCTGAAAATGAGCAGTTCTTC. Translating it yields CASSLGLAENEQFF.

This chain uses TRBV18 with TRBJ1-2; 7 bases agree with TRBD1. This CDR3 is built from 14 residues. V gave up 6 bases and J gave up 4 bases; unmatched junction bases: 8. Germline CDR1 reads KGHSH; CDR2 reads LQKENI. For the CDR3, the DNA is TGTGCCAGCTCCAAGGGGGCGCAGAGCTATGGCTACACCTTC. Protein: CASSKGAQSYGYTF.

V gene TRBV18 combines with J gene TRBJ2-7, with D unclear. Trimming took off 4 bases at V and 0 bases at J, with 13 bases between the two ends. Germline V gene data show CDR1 as KGHSH and CDR2 as LQKENI. The CDR3 is 15 residues long. The CDR3 nucleotides read TGTGCCAGCTCACATCCGCAGCCGAGCTCCTACGAGCAGTACTTC. It specifies CASSHPQPSSYEQYF.

As DNA, the CDR3 is TGTGCCAGCAGCCGAGCCTCGGGCGAGCAGTACTTC. This translates into CASSRASGEQYF. The chain carries TRBV7-2 and TRBJ2-7; D is uncertain. The CDR3 has 12 residues. Trimming took off 5 bases at V and 6 bases at J, with 11 bases between the two ends. Germline CDR1 reads SGHTA; CDR2 reads FQGNSA.

This rearrangement joins TRBV7-3 to TRBJ2-3; TRBD1 aligns across 8 bases. Germline CDR1 SGHTA, CDR2 FQGTGA. The CDR3 covers 15 residues. V lost 5 bases, J lost 10 bases, and 14 bases stayed unmatched. CDR3 sequence reads: CASSPQGASYGSQYF. The CDR3 region has the DNA TGTGCCAGCAGCCCCCAGGGGGCTAGCTACGGTTCGCAGTATTTT.

This chain joins TRBV11-1 and TRBJ1-1, with TRBD1 as a possible D gene (5 bases). CDR1 is SGHAT and CDR2 is FQDESV in the germline V gene (reference sequence). CDR3 length equals 14 residues. The ends were cut back, 1 base at V and 1 base at J, with 7 bases in the middle. The CDR3 DNA reads as TGTGCCAGCAGCTTAGTGAGGGGGAACACTGAAGCTTTCTTT. Encoded protein: CASSLVRGNTEAFF.

This clone was recorded once. The V and J genes are TRBV6-5 and TRBJ1-2; 12 nucleotides agree with TRBD1. CDR1 is MNHEY and CDR2 is SVGAGI in the germline V gene. Trimming took 7 bases from V and 8 from J; bases not matched to a gene: 8. This CDR3 is 14 amino acids long. The CDR3 DNA follows: TGTGCCAGCAAACGGGGACAGGGGGCAGGCGGCTACACCTTC. It is translated as CASKRGQGAGGYTF.

The chain combines TRBV28 with TRBJ2-3, with TRBD2 matching over 11 bases. With V trimmed by 8 bases and J by 6 bases, 7 bases remained unmatched. Germline CDR1 MDHEN, CDR2 SYDVKM. CDR3 length equals 14 residues. The DNA for the CDR3 is TGTGCCAGCCACAGGCCTAGCGGGGGGGATACGCAGTATTTT. Translation: CASHRPSGGDTQYF.

By frequency in the sample, this clone is medium-sized. This sequence joins TRBV10-1 and TRBJ1-2; possibly TRBD1 for D (6 bases). This CDR3 spans 13 amino acids. V was cut by 4 bases and J by 1 base, with 7 bases left in between. The germline V gene encodes CDR1 WNHNN and CDR2 SYGVQD (reference sequence). The CDR3 loop is CASSGDINYGYTF. As DNA, the CDR3 is TGCGCCAGCAGTGGGGACATTAACTATGGCTACACCTTC.

This clone occurred once. This chain connects TRBV7-2 to TRBJ1-3, with D tentatively TRBD1 (6 bases). The germline CDR1 and CDR2 sequences are SGHTA and FQGNSA. CDR3 size: 15 residues. The V and J ends lost 1 base and 8 bases respectively, with 15 bases between them. This CDR3 reads CASSLESWTEDTIYF. CDR3 sequence (DNA): TGTGCCAGCAGCTTAGAGTCCTGGACAGAGGACACCATATATTTT.

The sample holds a few counts of this clone. The gene calls are TRBV5-6 and TRBJ2-7; 7 nucleotides align to TRBD2. Germline lookup yields CDR1 SGHDT and CDR2 YYEEEE. This CDR3 is built from 17 residues. The junction had 11 bases not matched to a gene; V was cut back by 1 base and J by 1 base. CDR3 protein: CASSLTLAGVWSYEQYF. CDR3 in DNA: TGTGCCAGCAGCTTGACCCTGGCGGGAGTATGGTCCTACGAGCAGTACTTC.

The gene calls are TRBV7-9 and TRBJ1-1, with D unclear. Deletions cut 8 bases from V and 4 bases from J, with 11 bases between. Germline V gene sequence: CDR1 SEHNR, CDR2 FQNEAQ (reference sequence). The CDR3 runs 12 residues. Written as DNA, the CDR3 is TGTGCCAGCTCCGCTGTAGGCACTGAAGCTTTCTTT. Translation: CASSAVGTEAFF.

The chain joins TRBV11-2 to TRBJ2-1; D gene unclear. The germline V gene encodes CDR1 SGHAT and CDR2 FQNNGV. V was trimmed by 5 bases and J by 8 bases, leaving 16 bases between them. This CDR3 region has 14 residues. The CDR3 DNA follows: TGTGCCAGCAGCCAACTTAGCCCGCTGGATGAGCAGTTCTTC. This gives the protein CASSQLSPLDEQFF.

This chain links TRBV9 with TRBJ1-1; D is undetermined. This CDR3 has 13 residues. Trimming left V 1 base short and J 10 bases short, with 14 bases between. Germline CDR1 and CDR2: SGDLS and YYNGEE. CDR3 nucleotide sequence: TGTGCCAGCAGCGTAATCGAGGGAGGAGGAGCTTTCTTT. Its protein product is CASSVIEGGGAFF.

V is TRBV18 and J is TRBJ2-6, with 7 nucleotides matching TRBD2. The trim removed 4 bases at V and 0 bases at J, leaving 0 bases unmatched. The length of the CDR3 is 15 residues. Looked up from germline, CDR1 is KGHSH and CDR2 is LQKENI. CDR3 nucleotides: TGTGCCAGCTCACGCGGGAGCTCTGGGGCCAACGTCCTGACTTTC. Protein: CASSRGSSGANVLTF.

This chain connects TRBV15 to TRBJ1-2; 8 positions agree with TRBD1. This CDR3 has 14 amino acids. Germline CDR1 LNHNV, CDR2 YYDKDF (reference sequence). The trim removed 1 base at V and 10 bases at J, leaving 8 bases unmatched. DNA for the CDR3: TGTGCCACCAGCAGAGGCGGGCAGGGGGCAGCCTACACCTTC. This translates into CATSRGGQGAAYTF.

V usage is TRBV19 and J usage is TRBJ1-1, with unresolved D. The CDR3 extends over 12 amino acids. Germline CDR1 LNHDA, CDR2 SQIVND (reference sequence). V lost 4 bases and J lost 7, with 10 bases in between. Here the CDR3 reads CASSTRGGEAFF. The CDR3 bases are TGTGCCAGTAGTACCCGGGGAGGTGAAGCTTTCTTT.

The V call is TRBV19, the J call TRBJ1-4; 10 nucleotides agree with TRBD1. Germline lookup yields CDR1 LNHDA and CDR2 SQIVND (reference sequence). The CDR3 consists of 15 residues. Trimming took 4 bases from V and 5 from J; bases not matched to a gene: 4. Here the CDR3 DNA reads TGTGCCAGTAGTACCGGGACAGGGGTAAATGAAAAACTGTTTTTT. It translates to CASSTGTGVNEKLFF.

The chain employs TRBV6-5 and TRBJ2-3; 7 bases agree with TRBD2. Germline values: CDR1 MNHEY, CDR2 SVGAGI. V shed 5 bases, J shed 4 bases, and the junction held 6 bases outside the gene matches. The CDR3 length is 14 residues. The CDR3 loop reads CASSQTSQSDTQYF. The CDR3 bases are TGTGCCAGCAGTCAGACTAGCCAGTCAGATACGCAGTATTTT.

The rearrangement uses TRBV5-4 and TRBJ2-7, with 8 bases lining up with TRBD2. J gave up 7 bases and V 0 bases, and 6 bases lay outside the gene matches. The CDR3 sequence is 14 residues long. Germline V gives CDR1 SGHNT, CDR2 YYREEE (reference sequence). The CDR3 DNA reads as TGTGCCAGCAGCTTGGAGCGGGGGCGGGAGGAGCAGTACTTC. Residues: CASSLERGREEQYF. Combining the CDR3 with reference TRBV5-4 and TRBJ2-7 gives the whole variable domain ETGVTQSPTHLIKTRGQQVTLRCSSQSGHNTVSWYQQALGQGPQFIFQYYREEENGRGNFPPRFSGLQFPNYSSELNVNALELDDSALYLCASSLERGREEQYFGPGTRLTVT.

The chain uses TRBV15 and TRBJ2-2; perhaps D is TRBD1 or TRBD2 (7 bases each). Trimming removed 8 bases at V and 1 base at J, with 17 bases between. CDR1 and CDR2 (germline): LNHNV, YYDKDF (reference sequence). This CDR3 contains 16 residues. The CDR3 sequence is CATRRQGGVNTGELFF. The DNA for the CDR3 is TGTGCCACCCGACGTCAGGGGGGGGTGAACACCGGGGAGCTGTTTTTT.

The chain is built from TRBV4-1 and TRBJ2-1, with D unclear. Germline V gives CDR1 MGHRA, CDR2 YSYEKL. This CDR3 is 16 amino acids long. Trimming cost V 4 bases and J 0 bases, with 13 bases left between them. CDR3 in DNA: TGCGCCAGCAGCCGCCTTGACATAATCTCCTACAATGAGCAGTTCTTC. It encodes CASSRLDIISYNEQFF.

The J gene is TRBJ1-6, the V gene TRBV2, with D hard to call. This CDR3 is 14 amino acids long. Germline V gives CDR1 SNHLY, CDR2 FYNNEI. V was pared by 4 bases and J by 7 bases, with 11 bases between. CDR3: CASSVDGPNSPLHF. The DNA for the CDR3 is TGTGCCAGCAGTGTGGACGGACCAAATTCACCCCTCCACTTT.

Regarding this clone: This may stem from a read error, because a much larger clone lies one nucleotide away. This sample also contains other DNA sequences that code for the same CDR3. The rearrangement uses TRBV5-1 and TRBJ2-5, with TRBD1 matching 11 bases. Germline V gene data show CDR1 as SGHRS and CDR2 as YFSETQ. The CDR3 consists of 16 residues. Germline trimming cut 5 bases from V and 0 bases from J; bases unmatched to any gene: 6. CDR3 DNA sequence: TGCGCCAGCAGTTCGGGGACAGGGGGGTACCAAGAGACCCAGTACTTC. Its protein is CASSSGTGGYQETQYF.

The chain is built from TRBV27 and TRBJ2-5, with a tentative D call TRBD1 (5 bases). The germline V gene encodes CDR1 MNHEY and CDR2 SMNVEV (reference sequence). Trimming removed 3 bases from V and 5 bases from J, with 22 bases in between. The CDR3 has 17 residues. This chain's CDR3 is CASSFPWGSNVQETQYF. The CDR3 DNA reads TGTGCCAGCAGTTTCCCCTGGGGCTCCAACGTCCAGGAGACCCAGTACTTC.

The chain employs TRBV7-2 and TRBJ1-6, with TRBD1 matching 10 bases. J gave up 9 bases and V 5 bases, and 4 bases lay outside the gene matches. CDR3 length: 14 residues. The germline CDR1 and CDR2 sequences are SGHTA and FQGNSA. Here the CDR3 reads CASSQGQGSSPLHF. For the CDR3, the DNA is TGTGCCAGCAGCCAGGGACAGGGGAGTTCACCCCTCCACTTT.

This clone has just a few counts. This sequence joins TRBV18 and TRBJ1-1, with a weak D call TRBD1 (6 bases). Looked up from germline, CDR1 is KGHSH and CDR2 is LQKENI. Deletions cut 3 bases from V and 4 bases from J, with 12 bases between. The CDR3 extends over 14 amino acids. The CDR3 here is CASSPQGGPTEAFF. The DNA for the CDR3 is TGTGCCAGCTCACCCCAAGGGGGTCCCACTGAAGCTTTCTTT.

V usage is TRBV19 and J usage is TRBJ2-7, with 8 positions matching TRBD1. The CDR3 has 14 residues. The J segment lost 4 bases and the V segment lost 7 bases, leaving 9 bases of the junction unmatched. CDR1 is LNHDA, CDR2 SQIVND, per germline (reference sequence). In DNA form, the CDR3 reads TGTGCCAGTACAGGGGGCGCGGGAACTTACGAGCAGTACTTC. It translates to CASTGGAGTYEQYF.

This sequence joins TRBV28 and TRBJ2-3, with D maybe TRBD2 (6 bases). Germline V gives CDR1 MDHEN, CDR2 SYDVKM. V was shortened by 5 bases and J by 3 bases, with 15 bases between the two germline ends. The CDR3 has 15 amino acids. DNA for the CDR3: TGTGCCAGCAGTCCCCTGGAGGGGTGGACAGATACGCAGTATTTT. As protein: CASSPLEGWTDTQYF.